This T cell receptor beta chain appears in the sequencing data of a study of blood T cell repertoires in COVID-19 (dated by TCRdb to the early 2020s). Regarding the complete study: Samples from collaborators originated in the United States, Italy and Spain and spanned both the acute and convalescent phases of COVID-19. The prospective study material was composed of cDNA or gDNA derived from T cells, B-cell-depleted T cells, or PBMCs. Subjects who had been exposed to COVID-19, were actively infected with it, or had recovered from it provided the deeply sampled blood TCRbeta repertoires that made up the dataset. The repertoires were released in a freely available public database meant as a resource for research on the immune response to SARS-CoV-2. The samples were drawn from two sources: the first 160 participants of the ongoing ImmuneRACE study, and approximately 1,300 subjects contributed by 6 global collaborators. Sample metadata almost always included a de-identified subject ID, COVID-19 status, age in years and sex. Where available, HLA class I and class II types were taken from metadata supplied by the sample provider and were not determined by assay-based typing.

Whole blood was collected in K2EDTA tubes by collaborating institutions according to the institutions' own protocols. For TCRbeta analysis, collaborator samples were shipped as frozen whole blood, as isolated PBMCs, or as DNA extracted from either sample type. Its CDR3 holds 15 amino acids, cysteine through phenylalanine. Just the 45-base CDR3 DNA is kept, in frame starting at base 1. The germline V gene provides CDR1 SGHAT and CDR2 FQNNGV. V trim: 4 bases; J trim: 2 bases; unmatched bases: 6. Worth noting for this clone: Which antigen it targets is not known. No clone much larger than this one lies a single base away; base qualities are absent.

The study at large found these results: How much clinical and demographic metadata was included differed by source and by participant, and the metadata was provided uncurated.

The immunoSEQ Assay, a bias-controlled multiplex PCR, was used to amplify TCRbeta CDR3 regions from genomic DNA. Per the authors' processing: The number of nucleated cells in each sample was estimated by amplification of reference gene primers within the assay. To quantify the absolute abundance of each unique TCRbeta CDR3 rearrangement, sequence reads were collapsed and filtered. Productive Simpson clonality was computed per sample as the square root of Simpson's diversity index over productive rearrangements. As stored in TCRdb, this immuneACCESS dataset retains in-frame rearrangements with V and J assigned. A fraction of the clones does not appear; measured against another copy, unresolved V genes explain less than half of the discrepancy, and the remainder lacks a known reason. That table gives V, J and clone size, and the DNA gave D and trimming. This sample is represented by approximately 74,000 clones; roughly 73% of them were singletons. 40% to 50% of the sample belongs to the ten largest clones.

The sequenced sample consisted of peripheral blood. This clonotype originated in a human donor in a cohort sampled during active COVID-19. Rearrangement joined TRBV11-2 to TRBJ2-3; TRBD2 agrees with 7 junctional bases. Here the CDR3 is given as CASSSPSGSTDTQYF. The DNA sequence is TGTGCCAGCAGCTCCCCTAGCGGCTCCACAGATACGCAGTATTTT.